Only a few counts were recorded for the clone carrying this TCR beta chain. The antigen remains undetermined. This record comes from a study of early T cells in non-severe SARS-CoV-2 infection. For the study at large: Sequencing used unsorted whole-blood bulk RNA, so chains lack pairing.

Findings and limits, study-wide: Anti-spike CD8 responses were favored in VDJdb matching, and private and CD4 specificities were missed.

The CDR3 totals 13 residues. V lost 4 bases and J lost 6, with 13 bases in between. Per the germline V gene, CDR1 is SEHNR and CDR2 is FQNEAQ (reference sequence). The library protocol tagged individual cDNA molecules with unique molecular identifiers. Using its own MiXCR run on the 5' RACE reads, TCRdb lists one record per CDR3 protein. Of tens of thousands of distinct CDR3 sequences detected, about 14% appear once; the ten largest clones hold approximately 3.8%. The source of this sequence is an adult who was a healthcare worker with PCR-confirmed SARS-CoV-2 infection or an uninfected control (not recorded which). The gene calls are TRBV7-9 and TRBJ2-7; D is possibly TRBD1 (6 bases). The sample was whole blood, taken at baseline. The CDR3 DNA reads TGTGCCAGCAGCTCGGGACATGTTGGCGAGCAGTACTTC. Protein: CASSSGHVGEQYF.